This entry lists 19 T cell receptor beta chains sequenced from one sample in a study of response to subunit inactivated influenza vaccine. TCRdb reprocessed the RT-PCR reads via MiXCR and lists one record per CDR3 protein. The sample holds more than 700,000 distinct CDR3 sequences, approximately 22% seen once. The sample here was PBMCs from blood, taken 5 days after vaccination. These receptors were obtained from a man aged 50 or older who received an inactivated influenza vaccine.

This clonotype has a handful of counts. The V gene is TRBV27, the J gene TRBJ1-2; TRBD1 is a possible D gene (6 bases). Germline CDR1 reads MNHEY; CDR2 reads SMNVEV (reference sequence). The CDR3 contains 14 residues. V gave up 8 bases and J gave up 12 bases, with 25 bases separating them. The CDR3 DNA is TGTGCCAGCTCATCAATCTGGGGGGCGTCTAGCCACACCTTC. As protein: CASSSIWGASSHTF.

This clonotype showed up just a few times. This sequence joins TRBV20-1 and TRBJ2-3; D unclear. Germline V gene sequence: CDR1 DFQATT, CDR2 SNEGSKA (reference sequence). V lost 3 bases to trimming and J lost 0 bases, with 10 bases between them. This CDR3 is built from 14 residues. The CDR3 sequence is CSASKRASTDTQYF. The CDR3 DNA reads TGCAGTGCTAGTAAAAGGGCCAGCACAGATACGCAGTATTTT.

V usage is TRBV6-2 or TRBV6-3 and J usage is TRBJ2-5; a weak D match, TRBD1 (8 bases). Trimming pared 6 bases from V and 2 bases from J, leaving 13 bases between. From germline, CDR1 is MNHEY and CDR2 SVGEGT. The CDR3 contains 14 residues. The CDR3 DNA reads as TGTGCCAGCAGCGGACAGGGAGGGCAAGAGACCCAGTACTTC. It yields the protein CASSGQGGQETQYF.

The rearrangement links TRBV15 to TRBJ2-5, with D possibly matching TRBD1 (6 bases). This CDR3 is built from 15 residues. CDR1 and CDR2 (germline): LNHNV, YYDKDF (reference sequence). The V and J ends lost 3 bases and 1 base respectively, with 12 bases between them. The CDR3 loop reads CATSREGGPQETQYF. Written as DNA, the CDR3 is TGTGCCACCAGCAGGGAAGGGGGACCCCAAGAGACCCAGTACTTC.

A few counts support this clonotype. The rearrangement uses TRBV28 and TRBJ2-1; TRBD1 matches at 9 bases. Per germline, CDR1 MDHEN and CDR2 SYDVKM. V gave up 6 bases and J gave up 2 bases; unmatched junction bases: 8. This CDR3 is 16 amino acids long. The CDR3 nucleotides are TGTGCCAGCAGCCCCGGGACAGGGAAACCCTACAATGAGCAGTTCTTC. This sequence encodes CASSPGTGKPYNEQFF.

The gene calls are TRBV7-6 and TRBJ2-7; weak D call: TRBD1 (6 bases). Trimming took off 1 base at V and 3 bases at J, with 13 bases between the two ends. From germline, CDR1 is SGHVS and CDR2 FNYEAQ. CDR3 length: 15 amino acids. Here the CDR3 DNA reads TGTGCCAGCAGCTTAGGTCAGGGGATGGGCTACGAGCAGTACTTC. It codes for CASSLGQGMGYEQYF.

In its sample, this clonotype was seen a few times. The chain joins TRBV28 to TRBJ2-7, with 8 bases matching TRBD1. The CDR3 runs to 13 residues. J was trimmed by 5 bases and V by 6 bases; bases with no gene match: 6. The germline V gene encodes CDR1 MDHEN and CDR2 SYDVKM. The CDR3 DNA reads as TGTGCCAGCAGAGGACAGGGATCCCACGAGCAGTACTTC. Its translation: CASRGQGSHEQYF.

There are many counts of this clonotype. The genes are TRBV7-2 and TRBJ2-1, with a tentative D call TRBD2 (5 bases). Between the trimmed V and J ends, which lost 0 bases and 9 bases, there was a span of 9 bases. The CDR3 spans 13 residues. The germline gives CDR1 SGHTA, CDR2 FQGNSA. CDR3 in DNA: TGTGCCAGCAGCTTAGCTAGCGTCGGTGAGCAGTTCTTC. The encoded protein is CASSLASVGEQFF.

The chain employs TRBV7-2 and TRBJ2-3; D assignment may be TRBD1 or TRBD2 (5 bases each). The CDR3 totals 16 residues. V gave up 3 bases and J gave up 0 bases, with 13 bases separating them. Germline loops: CDR1 SGHTA, CDR2 FQGNSA. CDR3 residues: CASSLAGTVSTDTQYF. CDR3 bases: TGTGCCAGCAGCTTGGCAGGGACCGTAAGCACAGATACGCAGTATTTT.

This clonotype was seen only a few times. The rearrangement joins TRBV20-1 to TRBJ1-2, with unresolved D. V was trimmed by 6 bases and J by 6 bases, leaving 17 bases between them. Per germline, CDR1 DFQATT and CDR2 SNEGSKA (reference sequence). The CDR3 is 13 residues long. DNA of the CDR3: TGCAGTGCCCTCGCGGAAGGTCGGCATGGCTACACCTTC. Protein: CSALAEGRHGYTF.

There are a few counts of this clonotype. The CDR3 protein is CASMRDGSTDTQYF. The CDR3 DNA is TGTGCCAGCATGAGGGACGGGAGCACAGATACGCAGTATTTT. The chain joins TRBV12-3 or TRBV12-4 to TRBJ2-3; D is tentatively TRBD1 or TRBD2 (5 bases each). The V gene lost 7 bases and the J gene lost 0 bases, with 11 bases spanning the gap. The CDR3 extends over 14 amino acids.

A few counts support this clonotype. The J gene is TRBJ2-1, the V gene TRBV7-9; possibly TRBD2 for D (7 bases). CDR1 is SEHNR, CDR2 FQNEAQ, per germline (reference sequence). The V and J ends lost 1 base and 5 bases respectively, with 12 bases between them. The CDR3 runs to 15 residues. The CDR3 bases are TGTGCCAGCAGCTTAGGCGGGGGCGGCGACAATGAGCAGTTCTTC. Encoded protein: CASSLGGGGDNEQFF.

This clonotype was detected a few times. The chain is built from TRBV12-3 or TRBV12-4 and TRBJ2-7; D not certain. Trimming removed 3 bases at V and 2 bases at J, with 14 bases between. CDR3 length: 15 residues. The CDR3: CASSLWRGTTYEQYF. Written as DNA, the CDR3 is TGTGCCAGCAGTTTGTGGCGCGGCACGACCTACGAGCAGTACTTC.

The rearrangement links TRBV4-2 to TRBJ2-6; D is undetermined. Per germline, CDR1 LGHNA and CDR2 YNFKEQ. The CDR3 spans 16 residues. Trimming took 0 bases from V and 0 from J, leaving 6 bases between them. CDR3 sequence reads: CASSQDNLSGANVLTF. The CDR3 bases are TGTGCCAGCAGCCAAGACAACCTCTCTGGGGCCAACGTCCTGACTTTC.

This clonotype was picked up many times. The chain is built from TRBV20-1 and TRBJ2-1; D ambiguous. CDR1 is DFQATT, CDR2 SNEGSKA, per germline (reference sequence). The CDR3 runs to 15 residues. V was trimmed by 5 bases and J by 0 bases, leaving 14 bases between them. The CDR3 loop is CSARTRGLSYNEQFF. CDR3 in DNA: TGCAGTGCTCGGACCCGAGGCCTCTCCTACAATGAGCAGTTCTTC.

V is TRBV5-4 and J is TRBJ2-1; 10 bases agree with TRBD1. J was trimmed by 3 bases and V by 1 base; bases with no gene match: 7. Germline CDR1 reads SGHNT; CDR2 reads YYREEE (reference sequence). The CDR3 is made up of 17 amino acids. CDR3 region: CASSLLGQGFLYNEQFF. The CDR3 bases are TGTGCCAGCAGCTTGCTGGGACAGGGGTTTCTCTACAATGAGCAGTTCTTC.

This clonotype has only a few counts. The chain has TRBV7-2 and TRBJ2-7; D unresolved. Germline CDR1 and CDR2: SGHTA and FQGNSA. Trimming took 0 bases from V and 7 from J, leaving 16 bases between them. There are 15 residues in the CDR3. The CDR3 DNA follows: TGTGCCAGCAGCTTAGCGCCCCCTCCGTGGCAGGAGCAGTACTTC. This codes for CASSLAPPPWQEQYF.

V and J are TRBV29-1 and TRBJ2-5; D call uncertain. Germline CDR1 SQVTM, CDR2 ANQGSEA. V lost 4 bases, J lost 4 bases, and 7 bases lay in between. CDR3 length: 11 residues. The CDR3 bases are TGCAGCGTTGCCCAGACAGAGACCCAGTACTTC. Amino acid sequence: CSVAQTETQYF. Full variable domain (missing parts from reference TRBV29-1 and TRBJ2-5): SAVISQKPSRDICQRGTSLTIQCQVDSQVTMMFWYRQQPGQSLTLIATANQGSEATYESGFVIDKFPISRPNLTFSTLTVSNMSPEDSSIYLCSVAQTETQYFGPGTRLLVL.

The chain carries TRBV20-1 and TRBJ2-5, with D hard to call. Germline V gene data show CDR1 as DFQATT and CDR2 as SNEGSKA (reference sequence). This CDR3 has 12 amino acids. The V end lost 1 base, the J end lost 5 bases, and 8 bases lay between the germline ends. In DNA, the CDR3 is TGCAGTGCTAGAGGGGCTCTGGAGACCCAGTACTTC. Translating gives CSARGALETQYF.